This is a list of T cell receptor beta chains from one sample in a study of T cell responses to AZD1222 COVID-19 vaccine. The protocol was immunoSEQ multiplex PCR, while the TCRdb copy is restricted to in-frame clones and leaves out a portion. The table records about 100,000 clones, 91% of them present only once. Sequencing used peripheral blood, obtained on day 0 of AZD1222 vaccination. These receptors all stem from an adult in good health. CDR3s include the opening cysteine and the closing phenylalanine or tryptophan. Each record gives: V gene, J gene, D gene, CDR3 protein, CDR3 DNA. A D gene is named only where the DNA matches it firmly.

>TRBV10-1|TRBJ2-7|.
CASQGSPREQYF
TGCGCCAGTCAGGGTTCCCCTAGGGAGCAGTACTTC
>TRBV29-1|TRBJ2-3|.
CSVEGNTDTQYF
TGCAGCGTTGAGGGCAACACAGATACGCAGTATTTT
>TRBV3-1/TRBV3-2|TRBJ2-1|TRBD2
CASSQDPRTSGGHDNEQFF
TGTGCCAGCAGCCAAGACCCCCGGACTAGCGGGGGCCATGACAATGAGCAGTTCTTC
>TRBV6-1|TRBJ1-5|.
CASSEGYDRGNQPQHF
TGTGCCAGCAGTGAAGGTTATGACCGGGGCAATCAGCCCCAGCATTTT
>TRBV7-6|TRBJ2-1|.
CASSLPSQGNEQFF
TGTGCCAGCAGCTTACCATCCCAGGGGAATGAGCAGTTCTTC
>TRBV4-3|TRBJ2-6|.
CASSQESGAGANVLTF
TGCGCCAGCAGCCAAGAATCGGGGGCTGGGGCCAACGTCCTGACTTTC
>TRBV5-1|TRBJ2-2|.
CASSPIGGPQTGELFF
TGCGCCAGCAGCCCTATCGGGGGGCCCCAAACCGGGGAGCTGTTTTTT
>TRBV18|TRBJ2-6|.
CASSPNTGANVLTF
TGTGCCAGCTCACCTAATACCGGGGCCAACGTCCTGACTTTC
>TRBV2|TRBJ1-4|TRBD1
CASSDRDRGEKLFF
TGTGCCAGCAGTGATAGGGACAGAGGGGAAAAACTGTTTTTT
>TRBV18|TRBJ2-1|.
CASSPPLAHSYNEQFF
TGTGCCAGCTCACCACCCCTAGCCCACTCCTACAATGAGCAGTTCTTC